The 28 T cell receptor beta chains listed next were all sequenced from one sample in a study of T cell responses to AZD1222 COVID-19 vaccine. Libraries were prepared by immunoSEQ multiplex PCR; TCRdb keeps only in-frame clonotypes and omits some of them. The table includes approximately 60,000 clones, 86% detected once. Source: peripheral blood, taken on day 0 of AZD1222 vaccination. All receptors come from an adult in good health.

This clone appeared once. The rearrangement joins TRBV11-3 to TRBJ2-7, with D perhaps TRBD2 (5 bases). V was shortened by 5 bases and J by 3 bases, with 11 bases between the two germline ends. The CDR3 is 13 amino acids. Germline values: CDR1 SGHNT, CDR2 YENEEA. The CDR3 DNA is TGTGCCAGCAGCAGAGGGATGGGCTACGAGCAGTACTTC. Its protein is CASSRGMGYEQYF.

This chain joins TRBV28 and TRBJ1-1, with D perhaps matching TRBD1 (5 bases). The CDR3 extends over 12 amino acids. Trimming shortened V by 10 bases and J by 4 bases, and 13 bases separated the two germline ends. Germline-derived CDR1 and CDR2 are MDHEN and SYDVKM. CDR3 residues: CATSGGFTEAFF. The CDR3 nucleotides are TGTGCCACCTCTGGGGGTTTCACTGAAGCTTTCTTT.

The chain has TRBV3-1 (or the pseudogene TRBV3-2) and TRBJ1-1; tentatively, D is TRBD1 (6 bases). CDR3 length: 13 amino acids. V dropped 1 base and J dropped 3 bases, with 6 bases sitting between them. Germline CDR1 reads LGHDT; CDR2 reads YNNKEL (reference sequence). The CDR3 nucleotides are TGTGCCAGCAGCCAAGGGACAGACACTGAAGCTTTCTTT. Amino acids: CASSQGTDTEAFF.

This chain connects TRBV10-3 to TRBJ2-5; 7 positions agree with TRBD2. Looked up from germline, CDR1 is ENHRY and CDR2 is SYGVKD. V lost 5 bases to trimming and J lost 1 base; unmatched junction nucleotides: 1. The CDR3 is made up of 13 amino acids. The CDR3 here is CAISRTSQETQYF. The CDR3 coding sequence is TGTGCCATCAGTCGGACTAGCCAAGAGACCCAGTACTTC.

This chain links TRBV27 with TRBJ2-3, with 12 nucleotides matching TRBD2. CDR1 MNHEY and CDR2 SMNVEV come from the germline V gene (reference sequence). With 2 bases clipped from V and 4 bases from J, the junction kept 4 bases outside the gene matches. There are 16 residues in the CDR3. The CDR3 nucleotides read TGTGCCAGCAGTTTACTTCTAGCGGGAGGGTCAGATACGCAGTATTTT. It translates to CASSLLLAGGSDTQYF.

V usage is TRBV28 and J usage is TRBJ2-7; unclear D gene. V lost 9 bases to trimming and J lost 6 bases, with 21 bases between them. Germline CDR1 and CDR2: MDHEN and SYDVKM. The CDR3 sequence is 14 residues long. CDR3 protein: CASIPQAPYGEQYF. In DNA, the CDR3 is TGTGCCAGTATCCCCCAGGCTCCCTATGGCGAGCAGTACTTC.

The V and J genes are TRBV19 and TRBJ2-1, with 7 nucleotides matching TRBD2. Germline V gene data show CDR1 as LNHDA and CDR2 as SQIVND (reference sequence). The CDR3 contains 16 residues. Trimming removed 0 bases from V and 2 bases from J; junction bases left unmatched: 4. The CDR3 reads CASSIDAGVPYNEQFF. DNA of the CDR3: TGTGCCAGTAGTATAGATGCGGGAGTTCCCTACAATGAGCAGTTCTTC.

The V gene is TRBV6-5, the J gene TRBJ2-2; D is undetermined. The CDR3 has 15 residues. V was clipped by 5 bases and J by 6 bases, with 16 bases between them. The germline V gene has CDR1 MNHEY and CDR2 SVGAGI. For the CDR3, the DNA is TGTGCCAGCAGTACCCCGTTTGTCGTGCCCGGGGAGCTGTTTTTT. It is translated as CASSTPFVVPGELFF.

The chain couples TRBV19 to TRBJ1-2; 10 nucleotides align to TRBD1. Germline V lookup: CDR1 LNHDA, CDR2 SQIVND (reference sequence). V shed 6 bases and J 4 bases; nucleotides not matched to a gene: 5. The CDR3 has 14 amino acids. The CDR3 here is CASRRDRGVYGYTF. The CDR3 DNA reads as TGTGCCAGTAGGAGGGACAGGGGAGTCTATGGCTACACCTTC.

This clone was seen once. The chain joins TRBV10-2 to TRBJ2-2, with D possibly TRBD2 on 6 matching bases. CDR3 length equals 19 residues. CDR1 and CDR2 from the germline V gene are WSHSY and SAAADI. V lost 8 bases and J 0 bases, leaving 25 bases between the germline ends. CDR3 nucleotides: TGCGCCAGCGTCCCCCTTTCCCTAGCTAGCGCGTCGAACACCGGGGAGCTGTTTTTT. Translating it yields CASVPLSLASASNTGELFF.

This chain links TRBV28 with TRBJ1-2; the D gene is possibly TRBD1 (5 bases). CDR1 and CDR2 (germline): MDHEN, SYDVKM. With 8 bases removed from V and 6 bases from J, the gap between germline ends came to 16 bases. This CDR3 comprises 13 residues. DNA for the CDR3: TGTGCCAGCCTTACTTGGGGCGGCGATGGCTACACCTTC. It is translated as CASLTWGGDGYTF.

The chain carries TRBV28 and TRBJ1-2; D not certain. Germline V gene data show CDR1 as MDHEN and CDR2 as SYDVKM. The CDR3 covers 15 residues. V dropped 8 bases and J dropped 7 bases, with 23 bases sitting between them. Here the CDR3 reads CASGSPGPLSGGYTF. For the CDR3, the DNA is TGTGCCAGCGGTTCCCCAGGTCCCCTGAGCGGTGGCTACACCTTC.

This clone was seen only a few times. The V and J genes are TRBV21-1 and TRBJ1-2. TRBV21-1 is noted as a pseudogene. The CDR3 has 15 residues. The CDR3 region has the DNA TGTGCCAGCAGCTCTCGGACCTATTCGGGCTATGGCTACACCTTC. It is translated as CASSSRTYSGYGYTF.

This clone was observed a single time. V gene TRBV19 combines with J gene TRBJ2-3, with 9 bases identical to TRBD1. Germline V lookup: CDR1 LNHDA, CDR2 SQIVND (reference sequence). The CDR3 is 14 residues long. The J segment lost 0 bases and the V segment lost 6 bases, leaving 1 base of the junction unmatched. The CDR3, as DNA: TGTGCCAGTAGACAGGGGGCGAGCACAGATACGCAGTATTTT. It specifies CASRQGASTDTQYF. The entire variable domain, with the rest obtained from reference TRBV19 and TRBJ2-3, is as follows: DGGITQSPKYLFRKEGQNVTLSCEQNLNHDAMYWYRQDPGQGLRLIYYSQIVNDFQKGDIAEGYSVSREKKESFPLTVTSAQKNPTAFYLCASRQGASTDTQYFGPGTRLTVL.

Notes on this clone: The sample carries other DNA sequences with the same CDR3. This chain uses TRBV7-8 with TRBJ1-1, with D unclear. Per germline, CDR1 SGHVS and CDR2 FQNEAQ. This CDR3 region has 14 residues. V dropped 1 base and J dropped 1 base, with 7 bases sitting between them. The CDR3 region has the DNA TGTGCCAGCAGCTTAGGTTCCGGGAACACTGAAGCTTTCTTT. Translated: CASSLGSGNTEAFF.

The genes are TRBV21-1 and TRBJ1-1; the listed D gene, TRBD1, was not tested against the DNA. TRBV21-1 constitutes a pseudogene. The CDR3 loop spans 12 amino acids. Here the CDR3 reads CASSKGQGEAFF. DNA of the CDR3: TGTGCCAGCAGCAAAGGACAGGGTGAAGCTTTCTTT.

This clone was picked up a small number of times. The chain couples TRBV6-1 to TRBJ1-5; possible D gene TRBD1, 5 bases. The CDR3 has 14 residues. Germline V gene data show CDR1 as MNHNS and CDR2 as SASEGT. The germline V and J ends were trimmed by 4 bases and 3 bases, with 10 bases remaining between them. The CDR3 coding sequence is TGTGCCAGCAGTGGAGCGGGACTCAATCAGCCCCAGCATTTT. Its translation: CASSGAGLNQPQHF.

In its sample, this clone was seen once. J is TRBJ2-7 and V is TRBV6-5, with D unclear. The length of the CDR3 is 13 residues. V lost 3 bases, J lost 0 bases, and 6 bases lay in between. CDR1 and CDR2 from the germline V gene are MNHEY and SVGAGI. The CDR3, as DNA: TGTGCCAGCAGTTATGGCGCCTCCTACGAGCAGTACTTC. It encodes CASSYGASYEQYF.

The rearrangement joins TRBV11-3 to TRBJ2-7; no reliable D call. The germline V and J ends were trimmed by 1 base and 2 bases, with 9 bases remaining between them. Germline V CDR1 and CDR2: SGHNT, YENEEA. The CDR3 has 14 amino acids. Here the CDR3 reads CASSLGMGPYEQYF. The CDR3 bases are TGTGCCAGCAGCTTAGGAATGGGTCCCTACGAGCAGTACTTC.

This sequence joins TRBV5-4 and TRBJ1-2, with 7 bases that match TRBD1. Germline V lookup: CDR1 SGHNT, CDR2 YYREEE (reference sequence). The V and J ends lost 0 bases and 8 bases, in that order; junction bases with no gene match: 7. CDR3 length: 14 amino acids. CDR3 amino acids: CASSLEWGTEGYTF. CDR3 DNA: TGTGCCAGCAGCTTGGAATGGGGGACAGAAGGCTACACCTTC.

V and J are TRBV7-9 and TRBJ2-7; the D is unclear. V lost 1 base and J 6 bases, leaving 7 bases between the germline ends. CDR1 and CDR2 from the germline V gene are SEHNR and FQNEAQ (reference sequence). The CDR3 sequence is 12 residues long. CDR3 sequence reads: CASSLGYREQYF. The CDR3, as DNA: TGTGCCAGCAGCTTAGGATACCGCGAGCAGTACTTC.

This clone has more than one count but fewer than ten. The chain has TRBV28 and TRBJ1-6; TRBD1 might be the D (6 bases). The V gene lost 2 bases and the J gene lost 11 bases, with 16 bases spanning the gap. The germline V gene has CDR1 MDHEN and CDR2 SYDVKM. The CDR3 runs to 15 residues. Here the CDR3 reads CASSLRRLGGPPLHF. The DNA of the CDR3 is TGTGCCAGCAGTTTACGAAGATTAGGGGGGCCACCCCTCCACTTT. The full variable domain, completed using reference TRBV28 and TRBJ1-6, is DVKVTQSSRYLVKRTGEKVFLECVQDMDHENMFWYRQDPGLGLRLIYFSYDVKMKEKGDIPEGYSVSREKKERFSLILESASTNQTSMYLCASSLRRLGGPPLHFGNGTRLTVT.

The V and J genes are TRBV4-1 and TRBJ2-1, with 8 positions matching TRBD2. V was pared by 1 base and J by 5 bases, with 4 bases of the junction left unmatched. Germline values: CDR1 MGHRA, CDR2 YSYEKL. This CDR3 has 15 residues. The CDR3: CASSQVLAGNNEQFF. CDR3 DNA sequence: TGCGCCAGCAGCCAAGTGTTAGCGGGAAACAATGAGCAGTTCTTC.

The genes are TRBV24-1 and TRBJ1-5; 10 positions agree with TRBD1. Trimming at V came to 3 bases and at J to 4 bases, leaving 5 bases not matched to a gene. CDR3 size: 16 residues. Germline V gene sequence: CDR1 KGHDR, CDR2 SFDVKD. The CDR3 loop is CATSDETGGTNQPQHF. The CDR3 DNA is TGTGCCACCAGTGATGAGACAGGGGGCACAAATCAGCCCCAGCATTTT.

J is TRBJ2-7 and V is TRBV9; 7 bases line up with TRBD2. Germline assignment: CDR1 SGDLS and CDR2 YYNGEE. The CDR3 is 15 amino acids. Unmatched junction bases numbered 11, after V lost 4 bases and J lost 4 bases. The CDR3 reads CASSPEGEGRYEQYF. DNA for the CDR3: TGTGCCAGCAGCCCCGAAGGGGAGGGCCGTTACGAGCAGTACTTC.

The chain joins TRBV28 to TRBJ2-1; 7 nucleotides agree with TRBD2. There are 14 residues in the CDR3. Trimming at V came to 5 bases and at J to 4 bases, leaving 5 bases not matched to a gene. CDR1 and CDR2 from the germline V gene are MDHEN and SYDVKM. CDR3 sequence: CASSGTMRYNEQFF. The CDR3, as DNA: TGTGCCAGCAGTGGGACTATGCGATACAATGAGCAGTTCTTC.

The V and J genes are TRBV18 and TRBJ2-7; 11 bases fit TRBD1. Germline-derived CDR1 and CDR2 are KGHSH and LQKENI. This CDR3 has 17 residues. J lost 1 base, V lost 0 bases, and 5 bases had no gene match. CDR3 sequence (DNA): TGTGCCAGCTCACCACCGGGACAGGGGGAAGGGTCCTACGAGCAGTACTTC. This sequence encodes CASSPPGQGEGSYEQYF.

This chain links TRBV19 with TRBJ1-5, with no clear D. Germline V gives CDR1 LNHDA, CDR2 SQIVND (reference sequence). V was pared by 2 bases and J by 0 bases, with 14 bases between. This CDR3 has 17 residues. In DNA, the CDR3 is TGTGCCAGTAGTATAAGAGGCGGGTACTATAGCAATCAGCCCCAGCATTTT. Translation gives CASSIRGGYYSNQPQHF.